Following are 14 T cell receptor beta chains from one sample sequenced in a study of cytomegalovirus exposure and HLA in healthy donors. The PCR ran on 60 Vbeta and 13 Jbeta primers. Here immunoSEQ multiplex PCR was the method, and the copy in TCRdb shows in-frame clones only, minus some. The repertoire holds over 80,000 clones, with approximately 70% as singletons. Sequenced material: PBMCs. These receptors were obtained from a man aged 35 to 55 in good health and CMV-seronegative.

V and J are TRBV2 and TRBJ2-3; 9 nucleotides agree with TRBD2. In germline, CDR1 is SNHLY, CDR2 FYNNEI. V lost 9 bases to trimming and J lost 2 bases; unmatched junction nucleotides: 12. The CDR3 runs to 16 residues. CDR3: CARNLQRGADTDTQYF. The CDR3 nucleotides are TGTGCCAGGAACCTTCAGCGGGGGGCCGACACAGATACGCAGTATTTT.

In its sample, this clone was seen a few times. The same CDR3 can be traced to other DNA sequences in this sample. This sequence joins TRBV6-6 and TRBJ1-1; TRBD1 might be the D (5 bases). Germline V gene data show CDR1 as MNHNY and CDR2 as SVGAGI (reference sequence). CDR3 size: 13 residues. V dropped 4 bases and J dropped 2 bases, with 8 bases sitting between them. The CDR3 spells CASSWGGNTEAFF. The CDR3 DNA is TGTGCCAGCAGTTGGGGGGGAAACACTGAAGCTTTCTTT.

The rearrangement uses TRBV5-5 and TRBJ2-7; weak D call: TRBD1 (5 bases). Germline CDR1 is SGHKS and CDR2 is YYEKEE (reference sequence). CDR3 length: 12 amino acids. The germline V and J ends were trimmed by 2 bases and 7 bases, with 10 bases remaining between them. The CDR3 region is CASSLGVGEQYF. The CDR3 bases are TGTGCCAGCAGCTTAGGGGTGGGGGAGCAGTACTTC.

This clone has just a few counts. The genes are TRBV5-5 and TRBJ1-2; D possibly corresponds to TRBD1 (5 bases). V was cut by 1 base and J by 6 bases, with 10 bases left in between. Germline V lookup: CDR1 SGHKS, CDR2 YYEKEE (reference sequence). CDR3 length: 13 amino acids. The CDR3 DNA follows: TGTGCCAGCAGCTTGCGTCAGGGCCATGGCTACACCTTC. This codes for CASSLRQGHGYTF.

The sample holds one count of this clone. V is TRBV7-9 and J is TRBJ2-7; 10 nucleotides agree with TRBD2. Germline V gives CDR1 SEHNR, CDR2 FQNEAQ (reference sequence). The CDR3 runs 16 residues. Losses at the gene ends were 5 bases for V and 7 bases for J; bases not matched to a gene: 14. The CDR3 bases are TGTGCCAGCAGCAGCCTAGCGGGGGCCACCGCTTTGGAGCAGTACTTC. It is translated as CASSSLAGATALEQYF.

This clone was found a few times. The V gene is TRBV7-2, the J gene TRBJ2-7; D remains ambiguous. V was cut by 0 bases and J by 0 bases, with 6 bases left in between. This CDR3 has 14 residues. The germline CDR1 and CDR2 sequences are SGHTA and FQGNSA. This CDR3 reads CASSLAGYSYEQYF. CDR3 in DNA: TGTGCCAGCAGCTTAGCCGGGTACTCCTACGAGCAGTACTTC. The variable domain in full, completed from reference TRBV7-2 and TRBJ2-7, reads GAGVSQSPSNKVTEKGKDVELRCDPISGHTALYWYRQSLGQGLEFLIYFQGNSAPDKSGLPSDRFSAERTGGSVSTLTIQRTQQEDSAVYLCASSLAGYSYEQYFGPGTRLTVT.

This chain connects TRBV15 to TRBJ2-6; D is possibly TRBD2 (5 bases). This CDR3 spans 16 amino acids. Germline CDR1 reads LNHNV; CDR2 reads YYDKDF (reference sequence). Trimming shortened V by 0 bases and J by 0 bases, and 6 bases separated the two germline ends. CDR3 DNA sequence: TGTGCCACCAGCAGAGACCGGGGCTCTGGGGCCAACGTCCTGACTTTC. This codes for CATSRDRGSGANVLTF.

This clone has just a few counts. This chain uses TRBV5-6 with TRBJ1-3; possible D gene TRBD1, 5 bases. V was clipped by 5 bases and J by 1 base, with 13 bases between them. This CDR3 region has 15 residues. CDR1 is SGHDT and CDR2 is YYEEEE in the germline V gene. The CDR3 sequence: CASSSADTSGNTIYF. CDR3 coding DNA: TGTGCCAGCAGTTCCGCGGACACATCTGGAAACACCATATATTTT.

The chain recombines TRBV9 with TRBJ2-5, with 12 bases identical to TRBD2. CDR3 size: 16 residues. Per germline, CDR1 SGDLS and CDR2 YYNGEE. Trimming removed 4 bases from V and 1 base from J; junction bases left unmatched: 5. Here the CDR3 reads CASSFGLAGTQETQYF. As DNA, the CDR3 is TGTGCCAGCAGCTTCGGACTAGCGGGGACCCAAGAGACCCAGTACTTC.

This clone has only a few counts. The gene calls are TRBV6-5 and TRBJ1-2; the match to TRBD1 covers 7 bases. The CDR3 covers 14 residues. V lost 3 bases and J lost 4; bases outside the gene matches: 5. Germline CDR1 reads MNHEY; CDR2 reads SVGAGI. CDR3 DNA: TGTGCCAGCAGTTATTTAGGGGGCAGCTATGGCTACACCTTC. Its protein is CASSYLGGSYGYTF.

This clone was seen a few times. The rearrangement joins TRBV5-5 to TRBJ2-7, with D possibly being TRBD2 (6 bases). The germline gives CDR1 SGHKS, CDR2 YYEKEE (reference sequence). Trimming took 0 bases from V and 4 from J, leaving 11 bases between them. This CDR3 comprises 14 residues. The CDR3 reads CASSLASADYEQYF. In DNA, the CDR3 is TGTGCCAGCAGCTTGGCTAGCGCCGATTACGAGCAGTACTTC.

This chain's CDR3 is CASSGGSYSNQPQHF. CDR3 sequence (DNA): TGTGCCAGCAGTGGAGGTAGCTATAGCAATCAGCCCCAGCATTTT. This rearrangement joins TRBV2 to TRBJ1-5; D unclear. V lost 4 bases and J 0 bases, leaving 10 bases between the germline ends. CDR1 is SNHLY, CDR2 FYNNEI, per germline. This CDR3 is built from 15 residues.

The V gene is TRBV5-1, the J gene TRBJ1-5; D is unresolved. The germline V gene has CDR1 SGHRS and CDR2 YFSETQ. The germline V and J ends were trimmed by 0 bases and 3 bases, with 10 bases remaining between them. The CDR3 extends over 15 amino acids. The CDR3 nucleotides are TGCGCCAGCAGCTTGGAAGGTGGGCCCAATCAGCCCCAGCATTTT. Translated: CASSLEGGPNQPQHF.

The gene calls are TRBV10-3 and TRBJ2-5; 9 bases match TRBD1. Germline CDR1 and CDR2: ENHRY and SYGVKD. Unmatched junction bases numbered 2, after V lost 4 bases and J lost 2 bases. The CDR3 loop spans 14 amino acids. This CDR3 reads CAISGGTGQETQYF. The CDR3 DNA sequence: TGTGCCATCAGTGGAGGGACAGGGCAAGAGACCCAGTACTTC.